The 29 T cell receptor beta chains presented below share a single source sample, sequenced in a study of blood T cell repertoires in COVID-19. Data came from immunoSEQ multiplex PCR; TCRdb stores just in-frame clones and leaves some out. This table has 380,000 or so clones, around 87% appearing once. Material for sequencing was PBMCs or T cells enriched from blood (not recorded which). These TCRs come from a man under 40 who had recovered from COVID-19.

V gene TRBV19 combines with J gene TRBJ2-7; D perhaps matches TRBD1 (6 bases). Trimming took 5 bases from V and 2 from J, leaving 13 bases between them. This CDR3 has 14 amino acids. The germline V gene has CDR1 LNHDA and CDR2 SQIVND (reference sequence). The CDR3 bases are TGTGCCAGTAGTCTTCAGGGGATGGCCTACGAGCAGTACTTC. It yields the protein CASSLQGMAYEQYF.

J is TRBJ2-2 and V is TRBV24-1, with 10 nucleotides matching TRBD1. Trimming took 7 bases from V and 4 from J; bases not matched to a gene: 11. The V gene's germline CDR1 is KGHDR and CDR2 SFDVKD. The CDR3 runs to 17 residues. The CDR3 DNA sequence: TGTGCCACCAGCGCCCCCCACGGGACAGGGGTCACCGGGGAGCTGTTTTTT. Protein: CATSAPHGTGVTGELFF.

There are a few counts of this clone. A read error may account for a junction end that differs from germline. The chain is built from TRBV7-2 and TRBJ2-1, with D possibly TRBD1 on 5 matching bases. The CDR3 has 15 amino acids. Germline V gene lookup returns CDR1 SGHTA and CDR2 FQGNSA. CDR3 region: CASSLDDRTYNEQFF. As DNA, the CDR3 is TGTGCCAGCAGCTTAGATGACAGAACCTATAATGAGCAGTTCTTC.

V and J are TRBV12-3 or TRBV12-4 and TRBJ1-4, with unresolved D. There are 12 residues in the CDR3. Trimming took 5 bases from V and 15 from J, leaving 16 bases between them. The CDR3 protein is CASSPWRRGLFF. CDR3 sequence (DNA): TGTGCCAGCAGTCCCTGGCGCCGCGGGTTGTTTTTT.

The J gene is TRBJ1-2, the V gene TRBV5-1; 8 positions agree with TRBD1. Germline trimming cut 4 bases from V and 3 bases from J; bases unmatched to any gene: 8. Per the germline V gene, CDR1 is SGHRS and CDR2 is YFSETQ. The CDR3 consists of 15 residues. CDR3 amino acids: CASSTNTGGHYGYTF. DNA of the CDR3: TGCGCCAGCAGCACTAATACAGGGGGTCACTATGGCTACACCTTC.

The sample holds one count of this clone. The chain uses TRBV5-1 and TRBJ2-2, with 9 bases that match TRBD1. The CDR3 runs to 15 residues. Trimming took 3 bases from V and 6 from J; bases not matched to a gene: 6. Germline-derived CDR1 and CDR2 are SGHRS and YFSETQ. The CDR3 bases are TGCGCCAGCAGCTCGGGACAGGGAGGTTCCGGGGAGCTGTTTTTT. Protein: CASSSGQGGSGELFF.

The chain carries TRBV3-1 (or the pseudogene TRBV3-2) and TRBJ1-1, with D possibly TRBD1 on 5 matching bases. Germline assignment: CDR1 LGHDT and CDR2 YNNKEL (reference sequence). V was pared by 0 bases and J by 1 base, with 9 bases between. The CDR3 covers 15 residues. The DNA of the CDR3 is TGTGCCAGCAGCCAAGAGGGGCAGGGGAACACTGAAGCTTTCTTT. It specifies CASSQEGQGNTEAFF.

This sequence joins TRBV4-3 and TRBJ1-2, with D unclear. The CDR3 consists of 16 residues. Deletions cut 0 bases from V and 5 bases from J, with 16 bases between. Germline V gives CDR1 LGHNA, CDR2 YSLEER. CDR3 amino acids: CASSQDHRGEGYGYTF. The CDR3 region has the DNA TGCGCCAGCAGCCAAGATCATCGCGGGGAGGGATATGGCTACACCTTC.

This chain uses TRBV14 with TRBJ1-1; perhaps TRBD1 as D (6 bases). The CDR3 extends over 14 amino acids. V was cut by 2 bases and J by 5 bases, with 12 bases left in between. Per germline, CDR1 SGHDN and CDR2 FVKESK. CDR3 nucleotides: TGTGCCAGCAGCCAAAAGGCAGGGGTAACTGAAGCTTTCTTT. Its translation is CASSQKAGVTEAFF. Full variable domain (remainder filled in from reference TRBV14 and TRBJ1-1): EAGVTQFPSHSVIEKGQTVTLRCDPISGHDNLYWYRRVMGKEIKFLLHFVKESKQDESGMPNNRFLAERTGGTYSTLKVQPAELEDSGVYFCASSQKAGVTEAFFGQGTRLTVV.

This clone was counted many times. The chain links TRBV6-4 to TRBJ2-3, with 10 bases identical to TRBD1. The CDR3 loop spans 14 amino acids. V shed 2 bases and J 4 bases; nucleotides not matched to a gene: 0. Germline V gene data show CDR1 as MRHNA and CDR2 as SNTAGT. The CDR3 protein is CASSDGTGADTQYF. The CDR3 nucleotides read TGTGCCAGCAGTGACGGGACAGGGGCAGATACGCAGTATTTT.

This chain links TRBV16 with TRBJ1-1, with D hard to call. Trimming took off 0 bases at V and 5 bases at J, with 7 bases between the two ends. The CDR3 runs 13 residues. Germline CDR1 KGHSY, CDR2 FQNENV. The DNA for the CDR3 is TGTGCCAGCAGCCAATCGAGAGGAACTGAAGCTTTCTTT. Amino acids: CASSQSRGTEAFF.

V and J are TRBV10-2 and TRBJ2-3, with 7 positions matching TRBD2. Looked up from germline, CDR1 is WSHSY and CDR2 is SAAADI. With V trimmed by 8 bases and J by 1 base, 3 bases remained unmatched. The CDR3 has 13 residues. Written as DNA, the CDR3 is TGCGCCAGCTTTCGGGGGGGCACAGATACGCAGTATTTT. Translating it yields CASFRGGTDTQYF.

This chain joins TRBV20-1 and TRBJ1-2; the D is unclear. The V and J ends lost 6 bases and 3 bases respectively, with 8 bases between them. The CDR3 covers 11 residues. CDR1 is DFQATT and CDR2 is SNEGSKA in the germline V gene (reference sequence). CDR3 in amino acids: CSAWEYYGYTF. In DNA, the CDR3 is TGCAGTGCGTGGGAGTACTATGGCTACACCTTC.

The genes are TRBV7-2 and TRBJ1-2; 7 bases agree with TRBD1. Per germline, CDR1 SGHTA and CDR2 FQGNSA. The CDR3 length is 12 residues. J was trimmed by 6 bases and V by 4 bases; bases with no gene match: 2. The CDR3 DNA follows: TGTGCCAGCAGCTACGACAGGGATGGCTACACCTTC. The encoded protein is CASSYDRDGYTF.

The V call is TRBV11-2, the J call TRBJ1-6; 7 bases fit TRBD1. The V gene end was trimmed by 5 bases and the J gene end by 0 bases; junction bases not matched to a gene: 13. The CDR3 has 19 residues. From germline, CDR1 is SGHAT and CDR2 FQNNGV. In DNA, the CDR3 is TGTGCCAGCAGCCGACGACAGGGTATAGGGAGCTCCTATAATTCACCCCTCCACTTT. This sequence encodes CASSRRQGIGSSYNSPLHF.

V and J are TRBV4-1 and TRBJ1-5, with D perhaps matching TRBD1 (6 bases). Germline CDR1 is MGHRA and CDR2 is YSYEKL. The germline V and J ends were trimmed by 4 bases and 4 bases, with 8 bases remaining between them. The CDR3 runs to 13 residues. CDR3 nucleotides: TGCGCCAGCAGCCGCGGACAGAATCAGCCCCAGCATTTT. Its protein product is CASSRGQNQPQHF.

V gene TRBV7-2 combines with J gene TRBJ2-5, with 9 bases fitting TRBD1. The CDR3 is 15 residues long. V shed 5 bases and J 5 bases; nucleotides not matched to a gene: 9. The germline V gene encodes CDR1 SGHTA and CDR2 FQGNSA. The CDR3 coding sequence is TGTGCCAGCAGCCTTAGGGGACAGGGAAGGGAGACCCAGTACTTC. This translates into CASSLRGQGRETQYF. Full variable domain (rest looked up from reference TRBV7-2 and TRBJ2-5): GAGVSQSPSNKVTEKGKDVELRCDPISGHTALYWYRQSLGQGLEFLIYFQGNSAPDKSGLPSDRFSAERTGGSVSTLTIQRTQQEDSAVYLCASSLRGQGRETQYFGPGTRLLVL.

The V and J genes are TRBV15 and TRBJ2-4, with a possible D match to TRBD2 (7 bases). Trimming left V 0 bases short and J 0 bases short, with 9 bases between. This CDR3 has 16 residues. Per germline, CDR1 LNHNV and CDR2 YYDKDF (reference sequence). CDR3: CATSRDGGLAKNIQYF. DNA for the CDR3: TGTGCCACCAGCAGAGACGGGGGGCTAGCCAAAAACATTCAGTACTTC.

DNA for the CDR3: TGTGCCAGCAGCCGCGCGACAGGATTCACCTACGAGCAGTACTTC. Translated: CASSRATGFTYEQYF. This sequence joins TRBV5-6 and TRBJ2-7, with D possibly matching TRBD1 (6 bases). The V gene lost 4 bases and the J gene lost 2 bases, with 16 bases spanning the gap. CDR1 and CDR2 from the germline V gene are SGHDT and YYEEEE. The CDR3 covers 15 residues.

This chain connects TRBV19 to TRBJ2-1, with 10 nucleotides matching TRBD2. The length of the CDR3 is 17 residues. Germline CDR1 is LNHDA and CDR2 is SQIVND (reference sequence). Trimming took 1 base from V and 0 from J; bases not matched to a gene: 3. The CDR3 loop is CASSIVLAGDSYNEQFF. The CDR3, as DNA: TGTGCCAGTAGTATAGTGCTAGCGGGGGACTCCTACAATGAGCAGTTCTTC. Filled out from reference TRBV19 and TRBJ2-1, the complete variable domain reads DGGITQSPKYLFRKEGQNVTLSCEQNLNHDAMYWYRQDPGQGLRLIYYSQIVNDFQKGDIAEGYSVSREKKESFPLTVTSAQKNPTAFYLCASSIVLAGDSYNEQFFGPGTRLTVL.

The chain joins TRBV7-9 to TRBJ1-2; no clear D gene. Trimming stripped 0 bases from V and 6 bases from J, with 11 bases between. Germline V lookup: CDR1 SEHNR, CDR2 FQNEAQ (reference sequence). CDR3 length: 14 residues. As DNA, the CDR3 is TGTGCCAGCAGCTTAGCAAGGGAGAGAGATGGCTACACCTTC. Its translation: CASSLARERDGYTF.

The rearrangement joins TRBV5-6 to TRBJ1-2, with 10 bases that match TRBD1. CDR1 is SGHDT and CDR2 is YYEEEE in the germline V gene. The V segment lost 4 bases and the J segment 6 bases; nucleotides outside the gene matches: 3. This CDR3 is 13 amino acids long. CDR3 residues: CASSPGTGDGYTF. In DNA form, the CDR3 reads TGTGCCAGCAGCCCCGGGACAGGGGATGGCTACACCTTC.

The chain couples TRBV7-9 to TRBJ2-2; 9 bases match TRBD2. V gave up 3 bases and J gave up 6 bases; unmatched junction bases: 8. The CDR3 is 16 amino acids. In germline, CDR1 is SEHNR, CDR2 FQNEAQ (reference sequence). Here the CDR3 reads CASSLQAGGFPGELFF. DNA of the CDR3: TGTGCCAGCAGCTTGCAAGCGGGGGGTTTCCCCGGGGAGCTGTTTTTT. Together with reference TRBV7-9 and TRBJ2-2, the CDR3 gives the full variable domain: DTGVSQNPRHKITKRGQNVTFRCDPISEHNRLYWYRQTLGQGPEFLTYFQNEAQLEKSRLLSDRFSAERPKGSFSTLEIQRTEQGDSAMYLCASSLQAGGFPGELFFGEGSRLTVL.

CDR3 in DNA: TGTGCCAGCAGTGAAGCTCTCGGGACTCGTAGAGACATTCAGTACTTC. It codes for CASSEALGTRRDIQYF. V usage is TRBV6-1 and J usage is TRBJ2-4; possible D gene TRBD2, 6 bases. The CDR3 is 16 amino acids. Germline V gene lookup returns CDR1 MNHNS and CDR2 SASEGT. Trimming left V 0 bases short and J 8 bases short, with 17 bases between.

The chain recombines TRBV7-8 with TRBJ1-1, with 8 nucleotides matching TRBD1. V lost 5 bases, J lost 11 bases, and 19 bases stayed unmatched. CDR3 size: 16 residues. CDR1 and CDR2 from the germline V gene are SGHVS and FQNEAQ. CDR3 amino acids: CASSQRQGSGRSGAFF. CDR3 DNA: TGTGCCAGCAGCCAAAGACAGGGGTCGGGGAGGAGTGGCGCTTTCTTT.

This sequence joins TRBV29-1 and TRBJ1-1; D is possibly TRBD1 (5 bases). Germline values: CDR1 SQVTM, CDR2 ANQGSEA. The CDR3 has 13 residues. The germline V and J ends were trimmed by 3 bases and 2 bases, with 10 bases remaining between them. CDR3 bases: TGCAGCGTTGACGGACACAATAACACTGAAGCTTTCTTT. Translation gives CSVDGHNNTEAFF.

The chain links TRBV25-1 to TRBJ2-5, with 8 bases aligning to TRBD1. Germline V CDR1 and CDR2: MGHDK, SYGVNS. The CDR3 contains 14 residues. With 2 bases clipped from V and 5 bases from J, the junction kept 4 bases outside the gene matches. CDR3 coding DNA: TGTGCCAGCAGTGAAGACAGGGGATTTGAGACCCAGTACTTC. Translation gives CASSEDRGFETQYF.

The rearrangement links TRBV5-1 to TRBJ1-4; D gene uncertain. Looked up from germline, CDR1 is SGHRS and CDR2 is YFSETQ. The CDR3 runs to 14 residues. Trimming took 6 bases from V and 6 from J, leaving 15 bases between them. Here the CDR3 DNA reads TGCGCCAGCAAGATTGGTACAGAATATGAAAAACTGTTTTTT. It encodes CASKIGTEYEKLFF.

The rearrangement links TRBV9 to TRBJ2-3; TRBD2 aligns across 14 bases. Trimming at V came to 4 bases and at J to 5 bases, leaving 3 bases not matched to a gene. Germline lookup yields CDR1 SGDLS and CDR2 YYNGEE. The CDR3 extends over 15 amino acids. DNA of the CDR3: TGTGCCAGCAGCCACGGGACTAGCGGGGGAGATACGCAGTATTTT. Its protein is CASSHGTSGGDTQYF.